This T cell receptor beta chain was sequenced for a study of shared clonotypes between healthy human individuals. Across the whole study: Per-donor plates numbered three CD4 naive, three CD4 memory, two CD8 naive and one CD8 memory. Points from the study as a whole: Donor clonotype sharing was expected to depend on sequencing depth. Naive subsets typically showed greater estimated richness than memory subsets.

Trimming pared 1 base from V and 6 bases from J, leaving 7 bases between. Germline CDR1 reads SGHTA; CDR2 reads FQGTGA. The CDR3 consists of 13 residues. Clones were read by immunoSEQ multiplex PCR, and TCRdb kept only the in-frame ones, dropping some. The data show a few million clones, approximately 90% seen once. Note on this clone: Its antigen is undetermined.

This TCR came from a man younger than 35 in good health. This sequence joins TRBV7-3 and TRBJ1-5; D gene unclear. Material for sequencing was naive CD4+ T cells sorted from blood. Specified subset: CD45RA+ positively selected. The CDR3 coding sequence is TGTGCCAGCAGCTTAAGAGGCGGTCAGCCCCAGCATTTT. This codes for CASSLRGGQPQHF.